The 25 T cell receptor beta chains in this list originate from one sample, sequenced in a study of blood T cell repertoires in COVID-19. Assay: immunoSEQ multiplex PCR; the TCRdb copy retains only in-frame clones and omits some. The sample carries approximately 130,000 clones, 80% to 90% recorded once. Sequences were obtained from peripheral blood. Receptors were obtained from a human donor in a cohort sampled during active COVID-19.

CDR3 nucleotide sequence: TGTGCCAGCAGCCAAGCAACTCTAGCGGGCTACGAGCAGTACTTC. It codes for CASSQATLAGYEQYF. This chain joins TRBV3-1 (or the pseudogene TRBV3-2) and TRBJ2-7, with TRBD2 matching 8 bases. In germline, CDR1 is LGHDT, CDR2 YNNKEL (reference sequence). The CDR3 covers 15 residues. With 1 base clipped from V and 3 bases from J, the junction kept 5 bases outside the gene matches.

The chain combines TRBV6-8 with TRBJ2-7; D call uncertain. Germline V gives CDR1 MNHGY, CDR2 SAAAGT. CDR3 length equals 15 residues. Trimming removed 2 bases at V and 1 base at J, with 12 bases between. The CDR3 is CASSYRQERSYEQYF. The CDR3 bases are TGTGCCAGCAGTTACAGGCAGGAAAGGTCCTACGAGCAGTACTTC.

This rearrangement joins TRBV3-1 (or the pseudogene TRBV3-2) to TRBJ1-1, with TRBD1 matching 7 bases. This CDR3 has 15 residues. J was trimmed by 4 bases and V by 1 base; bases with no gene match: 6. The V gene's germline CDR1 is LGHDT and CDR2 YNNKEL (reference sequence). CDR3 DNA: TGTGCCAGCAGCCAAGCTTACAGGGGATCCACTGAAGCTTTCTTT. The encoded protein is CASSQAYRGSTEAFF.

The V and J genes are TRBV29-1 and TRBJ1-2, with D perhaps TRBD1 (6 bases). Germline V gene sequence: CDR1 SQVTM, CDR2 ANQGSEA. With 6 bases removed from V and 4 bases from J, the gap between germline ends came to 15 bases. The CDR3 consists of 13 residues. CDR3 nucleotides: TGCAGCGTGGAGCGGGGGCGCGTCTATGGCTACACCTTC. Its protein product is CSVERGRVYGYTF.

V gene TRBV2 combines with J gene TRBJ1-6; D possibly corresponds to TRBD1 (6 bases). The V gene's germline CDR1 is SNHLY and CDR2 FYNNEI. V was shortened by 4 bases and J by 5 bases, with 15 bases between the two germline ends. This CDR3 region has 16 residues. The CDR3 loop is CASSVSGGPDNSPLHF. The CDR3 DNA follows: TGTGCCAGCAGTGTCAGTGGGGGCCCTGATAATTCACCCCTCCACTTT.

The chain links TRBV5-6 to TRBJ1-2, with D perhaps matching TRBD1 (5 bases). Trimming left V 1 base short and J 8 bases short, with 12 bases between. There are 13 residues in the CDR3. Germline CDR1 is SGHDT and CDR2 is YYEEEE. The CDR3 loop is CASSLNGGKGYTF. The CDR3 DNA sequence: TGTGCCAGCAGCTTGAATGGGGGGAAAGGCTACACCTTC.

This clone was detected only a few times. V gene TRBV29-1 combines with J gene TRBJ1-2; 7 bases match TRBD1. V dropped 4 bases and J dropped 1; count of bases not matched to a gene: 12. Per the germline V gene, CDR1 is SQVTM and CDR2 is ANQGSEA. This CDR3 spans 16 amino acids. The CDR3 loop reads CSVAPSDRESNYGYTF. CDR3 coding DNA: TGCAGCGTTGCCCCATCCGACAGGGAGAGTAACTATGGCTACACCTTC.

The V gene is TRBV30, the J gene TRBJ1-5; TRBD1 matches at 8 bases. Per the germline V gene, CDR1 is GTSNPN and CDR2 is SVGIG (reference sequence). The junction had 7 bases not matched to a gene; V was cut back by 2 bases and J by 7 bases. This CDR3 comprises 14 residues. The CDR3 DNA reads TGTGCCTGGAGTTCCGGGACAGGTCGCCAGCCCCAGCATTTT. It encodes CAWSSGTGRQPQHF.

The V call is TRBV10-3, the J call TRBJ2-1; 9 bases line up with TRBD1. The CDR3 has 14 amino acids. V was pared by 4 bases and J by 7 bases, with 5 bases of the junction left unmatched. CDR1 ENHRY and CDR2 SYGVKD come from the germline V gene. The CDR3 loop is CAISVDRGGNEQFF. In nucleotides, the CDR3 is TGTGCCATCAGTGTTGACAGGGGGGGAAATGAGCAGTTCTTC.

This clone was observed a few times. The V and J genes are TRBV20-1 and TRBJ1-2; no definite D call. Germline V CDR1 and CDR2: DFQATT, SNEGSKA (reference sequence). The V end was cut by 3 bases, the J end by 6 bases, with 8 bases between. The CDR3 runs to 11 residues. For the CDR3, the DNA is TGCAGTGCTAGTCCTCGGGATGGCTACACCTTC. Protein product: CSASPRDGYTF.

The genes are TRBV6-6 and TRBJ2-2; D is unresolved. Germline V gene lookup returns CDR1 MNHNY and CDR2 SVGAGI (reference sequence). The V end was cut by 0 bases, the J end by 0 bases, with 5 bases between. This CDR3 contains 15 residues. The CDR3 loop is CASSYSPANTGELFF. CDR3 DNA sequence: TGTGCCAGCAGTTACTCGCCAGCGAACACCGGGGAGCTGTTTTTT.

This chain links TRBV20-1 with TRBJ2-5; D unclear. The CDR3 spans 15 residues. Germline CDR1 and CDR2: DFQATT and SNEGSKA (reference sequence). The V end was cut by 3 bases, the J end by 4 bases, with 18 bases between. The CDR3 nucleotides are TGCAGTGCTAGTGATCAAGCGAGGTGGCGAGAGACCCAGTACTTC. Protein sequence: CSASDQARWRETQYF.

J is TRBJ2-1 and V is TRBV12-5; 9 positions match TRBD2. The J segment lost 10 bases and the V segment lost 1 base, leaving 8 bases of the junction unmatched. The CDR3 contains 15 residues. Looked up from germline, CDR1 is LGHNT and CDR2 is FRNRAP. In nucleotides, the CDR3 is TGTGCTAGTGGTTTGGACCAAACTAGCGGGTACGAGCAGTTCTTC. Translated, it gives CASGLDQTSGYEQFF.

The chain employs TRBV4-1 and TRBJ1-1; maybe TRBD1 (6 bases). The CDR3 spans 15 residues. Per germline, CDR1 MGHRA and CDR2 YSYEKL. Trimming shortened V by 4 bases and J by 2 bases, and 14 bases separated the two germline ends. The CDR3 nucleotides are TGCGCCAGCAGCCCCCCCGACAGGATAAACACTGAAGCTTTCTTT. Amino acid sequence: CASSPPDRINTEAFF.

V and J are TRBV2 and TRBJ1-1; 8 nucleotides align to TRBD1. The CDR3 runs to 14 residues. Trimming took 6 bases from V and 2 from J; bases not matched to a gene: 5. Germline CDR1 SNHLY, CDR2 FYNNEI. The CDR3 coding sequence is TGTGCCAGCAGGGGGACAGGCCCAAACACTGAAGCTTTCTTT. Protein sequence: CASRGTGPNTEAFF.

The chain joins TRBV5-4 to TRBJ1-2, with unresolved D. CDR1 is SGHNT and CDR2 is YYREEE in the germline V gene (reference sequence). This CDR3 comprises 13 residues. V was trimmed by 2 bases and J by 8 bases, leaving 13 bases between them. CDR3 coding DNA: TGTGCCAGCAGCTTCGCAGGCCCTGGAGGCTACACCTTC. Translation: CASSFAGPGGYTF. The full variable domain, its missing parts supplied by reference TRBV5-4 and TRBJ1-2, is ETGVTQSPTHLIKTRGQQVTLRCSSQSGHNTVSWYQQALGQGPQFIFQYYREEENGRGNFPPRFSGLQFPNYSSELNVNALELDDSALYLCASSFAGPGGYTFGSGTRLTVV.

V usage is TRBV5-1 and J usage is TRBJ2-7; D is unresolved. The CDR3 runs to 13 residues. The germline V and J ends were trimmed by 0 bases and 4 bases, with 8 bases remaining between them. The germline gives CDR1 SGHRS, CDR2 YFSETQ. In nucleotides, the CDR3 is TGCGCCAGCAGCTTGGTGGCGGATTACGAGCAGTACTTC. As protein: CASSLVADYEQYF.

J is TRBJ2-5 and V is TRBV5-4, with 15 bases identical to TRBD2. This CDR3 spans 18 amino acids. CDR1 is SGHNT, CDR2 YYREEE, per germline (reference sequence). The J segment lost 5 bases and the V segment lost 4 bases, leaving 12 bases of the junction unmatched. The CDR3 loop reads CASSQGTSGGRKVETQYF. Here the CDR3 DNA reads TGTGCCAGCAGCCAAGGGACTAGCGGGGGGCGCAAGGTGGAGACCCAGTACTTC. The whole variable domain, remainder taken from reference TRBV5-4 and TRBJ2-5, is ETGVTQSPTHLIKTRGQQVTLRCSSQSGHNTVSWYQQALGQGPQFIFQYYREEENGRGNFPPRFSGLQFPNYSSELNVNALELDDSALYLCASSQGTSGGRKVETQYFGPGTRLLVL.

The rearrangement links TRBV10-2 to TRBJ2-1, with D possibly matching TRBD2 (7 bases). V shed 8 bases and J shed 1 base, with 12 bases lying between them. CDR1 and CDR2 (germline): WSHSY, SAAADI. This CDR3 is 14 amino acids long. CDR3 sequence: CASLGGGSYNEQFF. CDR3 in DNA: TGCGCCAGCCTAGGGGGGGGGTCCTACAATGAGCAGTTCTTC.

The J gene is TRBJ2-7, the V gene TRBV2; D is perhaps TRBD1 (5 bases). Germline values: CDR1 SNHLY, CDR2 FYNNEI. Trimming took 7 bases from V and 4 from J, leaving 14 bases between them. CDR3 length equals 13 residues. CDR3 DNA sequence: TGTGCCAGCATACAGGTCCTTACGTACGAGCAGTACTTC. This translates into CASIQVLTYEQYF.

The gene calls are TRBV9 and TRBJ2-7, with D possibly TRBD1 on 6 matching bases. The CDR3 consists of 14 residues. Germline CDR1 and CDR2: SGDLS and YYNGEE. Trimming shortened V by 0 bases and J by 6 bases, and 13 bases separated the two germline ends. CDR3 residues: CASSVGQGLGEQYF. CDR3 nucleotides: TGTGCCAGCAGCGTAGGGCAGGGGTTGGGCGAGCAGTACTTC.

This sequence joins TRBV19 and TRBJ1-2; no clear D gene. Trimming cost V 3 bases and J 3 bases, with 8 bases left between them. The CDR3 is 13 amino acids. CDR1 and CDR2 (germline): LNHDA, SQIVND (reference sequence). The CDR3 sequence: CASSIAVHYGYTF. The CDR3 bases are TGTGCCAGTAGTATCGCGGTTCACTATGGCTACACCTTC.

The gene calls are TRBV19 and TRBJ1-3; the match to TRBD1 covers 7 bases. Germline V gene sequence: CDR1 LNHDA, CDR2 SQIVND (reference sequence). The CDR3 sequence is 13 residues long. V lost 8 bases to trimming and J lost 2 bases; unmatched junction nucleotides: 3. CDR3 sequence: CASLQGPGNTIYF. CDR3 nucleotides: TGTGCCAGTTTACAGGGGCCTGGAAACACCATATATTTT.

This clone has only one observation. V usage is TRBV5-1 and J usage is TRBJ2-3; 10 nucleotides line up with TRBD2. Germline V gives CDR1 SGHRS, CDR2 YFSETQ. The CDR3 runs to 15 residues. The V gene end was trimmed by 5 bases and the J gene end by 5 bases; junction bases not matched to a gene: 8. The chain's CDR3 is CASRPGTSDGDTQYF. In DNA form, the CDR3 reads TGCGCCAGCAGGCCTGGGACTAGCGATGGAGATACGCAGTATTTT.

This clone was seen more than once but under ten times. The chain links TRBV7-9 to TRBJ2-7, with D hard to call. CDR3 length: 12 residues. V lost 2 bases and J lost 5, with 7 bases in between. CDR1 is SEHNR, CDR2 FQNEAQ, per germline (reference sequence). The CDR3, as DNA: TGTGCCAGCAGCTTATTGGCAGACGAGCAGTACTTC. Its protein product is CASSLLADEQYF.